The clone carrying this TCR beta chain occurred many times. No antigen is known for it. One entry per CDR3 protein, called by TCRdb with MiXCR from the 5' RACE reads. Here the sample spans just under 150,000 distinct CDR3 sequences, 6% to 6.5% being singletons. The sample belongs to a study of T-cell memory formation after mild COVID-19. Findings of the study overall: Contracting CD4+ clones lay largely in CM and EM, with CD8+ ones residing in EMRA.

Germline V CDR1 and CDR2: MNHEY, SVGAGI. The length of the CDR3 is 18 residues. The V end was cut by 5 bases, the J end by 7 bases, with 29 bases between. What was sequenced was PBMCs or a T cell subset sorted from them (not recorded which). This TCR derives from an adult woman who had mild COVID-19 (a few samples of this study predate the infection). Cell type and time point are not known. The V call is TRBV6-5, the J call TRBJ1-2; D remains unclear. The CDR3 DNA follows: TGTGCCAGCAGTCGTCCGGGGAGACCAGGATTAGCCTTTCGTGGCTACACCTTC. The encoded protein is CASSRPGRPGLAFRGYTF.